The 6 T cell receptor beta chains given below trace back to one sample, sequenced in a study of vaccination and CD4 T cells after COVID-19 (dated by TCRdb to 2022 to 2024). Their antigen targets remain unknown. Library preparation was by PCR. Sequencing instrument: Illumina iSeq 100. At the Johns Hopkins FTIC core, DNA from the cultured CD4+ T cells underwent TCR sequencing with the Oncomine TCR Beta short-read assay. In TCRdb, the public reads were trimmed at Q25 with fastp and aligned with MiXCR, with productive beta chains retained. Each entry is one CDR3 protein sequence, shown with its most common DNA and genes. The sample has about 23,000 distinct CDR3 sequences on record, around 37% of them singletons. Around 8.6% of the sample belongs to the ten largest clones. The time point label corresponds to: late sampling 161 to 241 days after vaccination in three convalescent patients. Interpreted using the paper, the treatment or condition label stands for: roughly 10-day PBMC culture with coronavirus spike peptide pools or control peptides (ViraFEST assay).

This specimen was CD4+ T cells from blood, cultured in vitro, taken about 7 months after SARS-CoV-2 vaccination. Source of these receptors: a human donor who had recovered from COVID-19.

This clonotype was found a few times. The V call is TRBV27, the J call TRBJ2-7; D is uncertain. This CDR3 has 13 amino acids. V lost 5 bases and J 1 base, leaving 9 bases between the germline ends. Looked up from germline, CDR1 is MNHEY and CDR2 is SMNVEV (reference sequence). In nucleotides, the CDR3 is TGTGCCAGCAGTAACGCAGATTCCTACGAGCAGTACTTC. Translated, it gives CASSNADSYEQYF.

The CDR3 region is CSARRTAGYYEQYF. DNA for the CDR3: TGCAGTGCCAGGAGGACGGCGGGATACTACGAGCAGTACTTC. The V gene is TRBV20-1, the J gene TRBJ2-7; a possible D gene is TRBD2 (6 bases). CDR1 and CDR2 (germline): DFQATT, SNEGSKA (reference sequence). The V end was cut by 6 bases, the J end by 3 bases, with 18 bases between. The CDR3 totals 14 residues.

The chain employs TRBV6-6 and TRBJ2-3; TRBD2 aligns across 9 bases. Per the germline V gene, CDR1 is MNHNY and CDR2 is SVGAGI (reference sequence). With V trimmed by 10 bases and J by 5 bases, 16 bases remained unmatched. The length of the CDR3 is 16 residues. CDR3 in amino acids: CATGGIGGGRGDTQYF. CDR3 in DNA: TGTGCCACAGGAGGAATAGGAGGCGGGAGGGGAGATACGCAGTATTTT.

The chain employs TRBV28 and TRBJ1-1; D is undetermined. Germline values: CDR1 MDHEN, CDR2 SYDVKM. The length of the CDR3 is 12 residues. The V gene lost 2 bases and the J gene lost 6 bases, with 7 bases spanning the gap. The CDR3 here is CASSLVAAEAFF. In DNA form, the CDR3 reads TGTGCCAGCAGTTTAGTAGCGGCTGAAGCTTTCTTT. The full variable domain, rest sourced from reference TRBV28 and TRBJ1-1, is DVKVTQSSRYLVKRTGEKVFLECVQDMDHENMFWYRQDPGLGLRLIYFSYDVKMKEKGDIPEGYSVSREKKERFSLILESASTNQTSMYLCASSLVAAEAFFGQGTRLTVV.

The V and J genes are TRBV15 and TRBJ2-1, with 8 bases aligning to TRBD2. The V gene's germline CDR1 is LNHNV and CDR2 YYDKDF (reference sequence). The CDR3 totals 17 residues. Trimming took 1 base from V and 5 from J; bases not matched to a gene: 10. The CDR3 coding sequence is TGTGCCACCAGCAGAGGGGGGAGCGGGAGTGGCAACAATGAGCAGTTCTTC. Residues: CATSRGGSGSGNNEQFF.

The rearrangement joins TRBV7-9 to TRBJ2-1; D remains ambiguous. Germline values: CDR1 SEHNR, CDR2 FQNEAQ (reference sequence). The length of the CDR3 is 15 residues. Trimming left V 2 bases short and J 0 bases short, with 8 bases between. As DNA, the CDR3 is TGTGCCAGCAGCTTACTGTCTAACTCCTACAATGAGCAGTTCTTC. It codes for CASSLLSNSYNEQFF.